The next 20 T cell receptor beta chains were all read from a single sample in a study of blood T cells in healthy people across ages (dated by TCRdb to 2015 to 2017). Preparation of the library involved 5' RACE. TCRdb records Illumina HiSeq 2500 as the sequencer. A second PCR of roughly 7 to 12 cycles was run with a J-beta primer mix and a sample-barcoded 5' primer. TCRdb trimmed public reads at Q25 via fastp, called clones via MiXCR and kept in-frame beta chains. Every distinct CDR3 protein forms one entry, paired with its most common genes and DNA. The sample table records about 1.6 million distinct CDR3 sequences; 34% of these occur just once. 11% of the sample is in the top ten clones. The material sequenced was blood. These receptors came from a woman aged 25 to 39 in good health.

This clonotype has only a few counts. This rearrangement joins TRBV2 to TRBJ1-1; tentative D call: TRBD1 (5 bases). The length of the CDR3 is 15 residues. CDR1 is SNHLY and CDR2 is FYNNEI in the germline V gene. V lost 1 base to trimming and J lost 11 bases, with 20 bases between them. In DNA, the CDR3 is TGTGCCAGCAGTGAAGATTCTGTTCTACAGGTCGCGGCTTTCTTT. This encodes CASSEDSVLQVAAFF.

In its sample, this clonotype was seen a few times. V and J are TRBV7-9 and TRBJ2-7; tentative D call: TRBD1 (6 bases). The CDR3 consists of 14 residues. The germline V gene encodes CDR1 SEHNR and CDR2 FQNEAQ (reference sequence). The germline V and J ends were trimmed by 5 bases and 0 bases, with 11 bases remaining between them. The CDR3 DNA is TGTGCCAGCAGCGGACAGCCTAGCTCCTACGAGCAGTACTTC. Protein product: CASSGQPSSYEQYF.

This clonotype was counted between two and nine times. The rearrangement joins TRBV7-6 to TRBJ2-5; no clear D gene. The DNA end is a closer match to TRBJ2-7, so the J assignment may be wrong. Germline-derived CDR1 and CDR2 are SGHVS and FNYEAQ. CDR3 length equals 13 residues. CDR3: CASSPSVLNEQYF. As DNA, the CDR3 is TGTGCCAGCAGCCCCAGCGTTTTGAACGAGCAGTACTTC.

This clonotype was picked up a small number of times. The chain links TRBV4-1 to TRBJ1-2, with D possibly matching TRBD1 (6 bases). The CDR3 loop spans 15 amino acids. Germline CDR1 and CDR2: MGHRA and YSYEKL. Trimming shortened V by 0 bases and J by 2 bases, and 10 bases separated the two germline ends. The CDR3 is CASSQDVGQNYGYTF. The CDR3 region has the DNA TGCGCCAGCAGCCAAGATGTTGGACAGAACTATGGCTACACCTTC.

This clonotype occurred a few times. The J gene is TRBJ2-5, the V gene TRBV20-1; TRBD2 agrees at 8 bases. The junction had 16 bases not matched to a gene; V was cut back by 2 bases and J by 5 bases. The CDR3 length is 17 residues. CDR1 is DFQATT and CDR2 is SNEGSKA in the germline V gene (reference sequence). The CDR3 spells CSARLELVAGNMETQYF. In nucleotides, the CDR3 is TGCAGTGCTAGACTTGAGTTGGTAGCGGGAAATATGGAGACCCAGTACTTC.

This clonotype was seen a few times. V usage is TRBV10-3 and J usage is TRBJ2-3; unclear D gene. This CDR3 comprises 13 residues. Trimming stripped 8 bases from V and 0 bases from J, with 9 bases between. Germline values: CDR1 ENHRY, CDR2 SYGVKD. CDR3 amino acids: CAIQWGSTDTQYF. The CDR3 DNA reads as TGTGCCATCCAATGGGGTAGCACAGATACGCAGTATTTT.

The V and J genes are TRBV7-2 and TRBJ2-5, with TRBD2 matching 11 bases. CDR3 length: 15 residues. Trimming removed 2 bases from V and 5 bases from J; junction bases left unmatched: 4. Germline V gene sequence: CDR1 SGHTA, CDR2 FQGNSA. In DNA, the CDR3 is TGTGCCAGCAGCTTATTTAGCGGGAGGGGGGAGACCCAGTACTTC. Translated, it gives CASSLFSGRGETQYF.

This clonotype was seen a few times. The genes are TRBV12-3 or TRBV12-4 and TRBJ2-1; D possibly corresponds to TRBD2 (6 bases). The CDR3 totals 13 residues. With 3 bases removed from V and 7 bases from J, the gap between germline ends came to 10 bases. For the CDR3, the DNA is TGTGCCAGCAGTTTCGGACTATCGAATGAGCAGTTCTTC. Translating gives CASSFGLSNEQFF.

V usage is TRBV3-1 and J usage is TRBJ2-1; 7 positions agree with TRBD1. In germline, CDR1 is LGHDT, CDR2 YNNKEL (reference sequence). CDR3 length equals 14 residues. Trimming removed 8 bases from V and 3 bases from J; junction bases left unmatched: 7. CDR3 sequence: CASSARGLYNEQFF. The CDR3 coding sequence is TGTGCCAGCTCGGCAAGGGGGCTCTACAATGAGCAGTTCTTC.

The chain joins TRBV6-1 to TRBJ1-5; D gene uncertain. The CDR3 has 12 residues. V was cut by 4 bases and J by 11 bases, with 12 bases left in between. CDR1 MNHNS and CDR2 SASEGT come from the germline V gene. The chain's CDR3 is CASSVPSAAQHF. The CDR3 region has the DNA TGTGCCAGCAGTGTGCCTTCCGCGGCCCAGCATTTT.

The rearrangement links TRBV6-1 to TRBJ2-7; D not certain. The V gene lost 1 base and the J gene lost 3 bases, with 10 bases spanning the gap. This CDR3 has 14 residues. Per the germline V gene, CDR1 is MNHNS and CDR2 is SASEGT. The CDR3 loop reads CASSEEPGYYEQYF. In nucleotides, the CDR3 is TGTGCCAGCAGTGAAGAGCCCGGGTACTACGAGCAGTACTTC.

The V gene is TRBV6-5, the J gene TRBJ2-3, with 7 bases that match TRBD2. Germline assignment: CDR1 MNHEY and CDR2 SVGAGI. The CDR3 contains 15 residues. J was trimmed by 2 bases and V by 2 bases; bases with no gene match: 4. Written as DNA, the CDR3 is TGTGCCAGCAGTTACAGCGGGGCCATCACAGATACGCAGTATTTT. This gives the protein CASSYSGAITDTQYF.

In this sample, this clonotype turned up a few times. The CDR3 loop reads CASSKDSLYEQYF. In nucleotides, the CDR3 is TGCGCCAGCAGCAAGGACAGCCTCTACGAGCAGTACTTC. The V and J genes are TRBV5-1 and TRBJ2-7; D is possibly TRBD1 (6 bases). Trimming removed 4 bases at V and 3 bases at J, with 11 bases between. This CDR3 is 13 amino acids long. CDR1 SGHRS and CDR2 YFSETQ come from the germline V gene.

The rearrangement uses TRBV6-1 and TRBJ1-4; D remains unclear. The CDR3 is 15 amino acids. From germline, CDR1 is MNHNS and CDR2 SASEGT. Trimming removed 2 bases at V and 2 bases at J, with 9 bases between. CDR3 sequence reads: CASSERVSTNEKLFF. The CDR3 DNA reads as TGTGCCAGCAGTGAAAGAGTTAGCACTAATGAAAAACTGTTTTTT.

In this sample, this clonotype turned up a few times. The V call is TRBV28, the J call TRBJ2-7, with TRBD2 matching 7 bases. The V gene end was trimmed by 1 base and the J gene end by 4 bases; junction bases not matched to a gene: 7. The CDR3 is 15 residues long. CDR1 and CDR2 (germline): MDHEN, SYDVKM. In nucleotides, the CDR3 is TGTGCCAGCAGTTTATTCCGCGGGAGCGTTTACGAGCAGTACTTC. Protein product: CASSLFRGSVYEQYF. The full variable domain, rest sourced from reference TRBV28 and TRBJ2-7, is DVKVTQSSRYLVKRTGEKVFLECVQDMDHENMFWYRQDPGLGLRLIYFSYDVKMKEKGDIPEGYSVSREKKERFSLILESASTNQTSMYLCASSLFRGSVYEQYFGPGTRLTVT.

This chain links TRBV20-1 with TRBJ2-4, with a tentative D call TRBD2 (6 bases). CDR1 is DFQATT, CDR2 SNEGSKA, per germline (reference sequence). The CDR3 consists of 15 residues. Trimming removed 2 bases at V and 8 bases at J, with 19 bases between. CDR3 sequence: CSARPTLSEGDIQYF. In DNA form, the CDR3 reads TGCAGTGCTAGACCTACTCTGTCGGAGGGTGACATTCAGTACTTC.

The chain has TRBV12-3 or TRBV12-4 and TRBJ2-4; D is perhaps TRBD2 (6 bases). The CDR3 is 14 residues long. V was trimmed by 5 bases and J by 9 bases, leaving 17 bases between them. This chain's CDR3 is CASSDTGTEGIQYF. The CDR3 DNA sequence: TGTGCCAGCAGTGACACCGGGACTGAAGGCATTCAGTACTTC.

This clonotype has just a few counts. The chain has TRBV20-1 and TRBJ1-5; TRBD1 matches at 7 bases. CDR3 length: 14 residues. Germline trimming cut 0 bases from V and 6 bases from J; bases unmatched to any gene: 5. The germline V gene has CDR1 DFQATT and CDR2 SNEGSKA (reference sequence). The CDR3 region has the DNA TGCAGTGCTAGAGACCCTAACAGGGGTCAGCCCCAGCATTTT. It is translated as CSARDPNRGQPQHF.

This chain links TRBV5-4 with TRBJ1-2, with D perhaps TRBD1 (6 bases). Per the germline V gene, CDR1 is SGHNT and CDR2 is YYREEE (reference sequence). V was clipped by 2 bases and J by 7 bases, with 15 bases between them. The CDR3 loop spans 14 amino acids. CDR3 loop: CASSFDRPAVGYTF. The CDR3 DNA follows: TGTGCCAGCAGCTTCGACAGGCCTGCCGTTGGCTACACCTTC.

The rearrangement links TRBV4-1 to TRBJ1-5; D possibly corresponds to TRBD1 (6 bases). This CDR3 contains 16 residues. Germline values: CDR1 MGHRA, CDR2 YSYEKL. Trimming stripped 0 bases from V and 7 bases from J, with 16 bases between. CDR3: CASSQDSTGRLQPQHF. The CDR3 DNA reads TGCGCCAGCAGCCAAGATAGCACAGGGAGGTTGCAGCCCCAGCATTTT.